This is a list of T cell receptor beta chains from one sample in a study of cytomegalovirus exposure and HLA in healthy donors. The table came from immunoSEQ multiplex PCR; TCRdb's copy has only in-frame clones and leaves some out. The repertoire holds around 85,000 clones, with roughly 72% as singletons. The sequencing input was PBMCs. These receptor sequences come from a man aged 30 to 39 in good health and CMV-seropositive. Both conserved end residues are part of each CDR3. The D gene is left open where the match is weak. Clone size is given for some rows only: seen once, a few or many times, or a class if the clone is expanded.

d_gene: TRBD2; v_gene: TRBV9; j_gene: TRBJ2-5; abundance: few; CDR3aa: CASSSSGGGQETQYF; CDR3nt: TGTGCCAGCAGCTCCTCGGGGGGGGGTCAAGAGACCCAGTACTTC
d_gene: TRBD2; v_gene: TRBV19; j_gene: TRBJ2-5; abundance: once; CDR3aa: CASSMGLATETQYF; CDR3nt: TGTGCCAGTAGTATGGGACTAGCAACTGAGACCCAGTACTTC
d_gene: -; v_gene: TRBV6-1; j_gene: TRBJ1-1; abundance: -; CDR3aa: CASSELSRRNTEAFF; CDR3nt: TGTGCCAGCAGTGAGTTGTCAAGGAGGAACACTGAAGCTTTCTTT
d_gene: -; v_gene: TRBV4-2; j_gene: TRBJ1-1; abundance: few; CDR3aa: CASSQVGTGEAFF; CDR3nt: TGTGCCAGCAGCCAAGTAGGCACAGGTGAAGCTTTCTTT
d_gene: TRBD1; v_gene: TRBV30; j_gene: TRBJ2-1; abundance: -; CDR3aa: CAWSVSPLRGHNNEQFF; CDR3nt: TGTGCCTGGAGTGTAAGTCCCCTCAGGGGGCACAACAATGAGCAGTTCTTC
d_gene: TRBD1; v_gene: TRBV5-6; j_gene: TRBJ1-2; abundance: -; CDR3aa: CASSLGDRDRPHGYTF; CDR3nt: TGTGCCAGCAGCCTTGGGGACAGGGATAGACCTCATGGCTACACCTTC
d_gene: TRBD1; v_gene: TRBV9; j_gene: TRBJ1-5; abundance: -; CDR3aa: CASSVSSGGQPQHF; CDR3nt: TGTGCCAGCAGCGTGAGCTCAGGGGGTCAGCCCCAGCATTTT
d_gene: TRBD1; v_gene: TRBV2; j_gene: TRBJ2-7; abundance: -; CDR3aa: CASNAGGNYEQYF; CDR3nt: TGTGCCAGCAACGCAGGGGGCAACTACGAGCAGTACTTC
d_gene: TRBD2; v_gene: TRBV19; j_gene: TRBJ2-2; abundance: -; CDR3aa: CASRRTSGRPGELFF; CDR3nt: TGTGCCAGTAGAAGGACTAGCGGGAGACCCGGGGAGCTGTTTTTT
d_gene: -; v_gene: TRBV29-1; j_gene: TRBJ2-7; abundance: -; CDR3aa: CSVGQPYEQYF; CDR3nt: TGCAGCGTTGGACAACCTTACGAGCAGTACTTC
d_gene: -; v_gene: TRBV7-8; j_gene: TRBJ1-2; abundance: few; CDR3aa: CASSLEWGREDGYTF; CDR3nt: TGTGCCAGCAGCTTAGAGTGGGGGCGAGAAGATGGCTACACCTTC
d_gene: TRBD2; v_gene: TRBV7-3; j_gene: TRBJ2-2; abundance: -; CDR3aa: CASSKGGGRGTGELFF; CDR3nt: TGTGCCAGCAGCAAGGGAGGCGGGAGAGGCACCGGGGAGCTGTTTTTT
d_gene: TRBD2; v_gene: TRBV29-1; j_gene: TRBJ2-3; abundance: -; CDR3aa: CSVDYTSGSTDTQYF; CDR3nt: TGCAGCGTTGATTACACTAGCGGGAGCACAGATACGCAGTATTTT
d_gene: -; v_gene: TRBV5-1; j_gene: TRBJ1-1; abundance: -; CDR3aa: CASSPTGSAEAFF; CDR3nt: TGCGCCAGCAGCCCAACAGGGTCGGCAGAAGCTTTCTTT
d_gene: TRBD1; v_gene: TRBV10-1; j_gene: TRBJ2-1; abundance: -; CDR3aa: CASSESMGQYNEQFF; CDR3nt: TGCGCCAGCAGTGAGTCTATGGGACAGTACAATGAGCAGTTCTTC
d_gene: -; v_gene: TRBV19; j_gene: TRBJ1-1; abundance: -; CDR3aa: CASSIEGGTEAFF; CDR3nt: TGTGCCAGTAGTATAGAGGGAGGCACTGAAGCTTTCTTT
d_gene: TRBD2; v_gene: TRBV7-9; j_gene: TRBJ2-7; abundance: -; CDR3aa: CASSFGRETSESYEQYF; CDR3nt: TGTGCCAGCAGCTTCGGGAGGGAGACTAGCGAATCCTACGAGCAGTACTTC
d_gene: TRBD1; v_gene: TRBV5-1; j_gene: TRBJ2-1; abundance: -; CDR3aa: CASSPGQGAPRSYNEQFF; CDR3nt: TGCGCCAGCAGCCCGGGCCAGGGGGCGCCCAGGTCCTACAATGAGCAGTTCTTC
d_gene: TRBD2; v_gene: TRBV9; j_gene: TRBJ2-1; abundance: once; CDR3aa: CASSSPSGLANHEQFF; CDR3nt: TGTGCCAGCAGCTCTCCCTCGGGACTAGCGAACCATGAGCAGTTCTTC
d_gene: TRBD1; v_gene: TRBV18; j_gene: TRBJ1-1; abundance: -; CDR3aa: CASSRSQGREGEAFF; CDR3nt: TGTGCCAGCTCACGCTCACAGGGGAGAGAAGGTGAAGCTTTCTTT
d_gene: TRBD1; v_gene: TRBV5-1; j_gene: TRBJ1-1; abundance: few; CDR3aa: CASSSGTGGTEAFF; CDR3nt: TGCGCCAGCAGCTCCGGGACAGGGGGAACTGAAGCTTTCTTT
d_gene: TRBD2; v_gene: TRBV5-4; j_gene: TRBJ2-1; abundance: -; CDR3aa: CASSLMGGNEQFF; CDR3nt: TGTGCCAGCAGCTTGATGGGGGGGAATGAGCAGTTCTTC
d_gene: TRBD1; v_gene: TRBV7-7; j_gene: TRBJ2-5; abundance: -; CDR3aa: CASSTGQGARETQYF; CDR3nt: TGTGCCAGCAGCACAGGACAGGGGGCAAGGGAGACCCAGTACTTC
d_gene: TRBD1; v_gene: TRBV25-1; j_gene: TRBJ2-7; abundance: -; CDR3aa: CASSMTGNNEQYF; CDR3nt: TGTGCCAGCAGTATGACAGGGAACAACGAGCAGTACTTC
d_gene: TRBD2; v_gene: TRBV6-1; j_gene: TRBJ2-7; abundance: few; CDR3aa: CASSLNLAGTYEQYF; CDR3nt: TGTGCCAGCAGTTTGAACCTAGCGGGGACTTACGAGCAGTACTTC
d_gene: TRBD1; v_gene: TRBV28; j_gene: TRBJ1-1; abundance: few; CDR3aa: CASSFGQGIEAFF; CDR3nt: TGTGCCAGCAGCTTCGGACAGGGAATTGAAGCTTTCTTT
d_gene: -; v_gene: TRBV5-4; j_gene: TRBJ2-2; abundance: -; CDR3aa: CASSLDQWLTGELFF; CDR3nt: TGTGCCAGCAGCTTGGATCAGTGGCTCACCGGGGAGCTGTTTTTT
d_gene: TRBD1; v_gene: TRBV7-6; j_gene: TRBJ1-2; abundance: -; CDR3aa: CASSPGQGYGYTF; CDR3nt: TGTGCCAGCAGCCCGGGACAGGGGTATGGCTACACCTTC
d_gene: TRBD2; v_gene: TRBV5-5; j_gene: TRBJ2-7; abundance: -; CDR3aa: CASLNFPGDYEQYF; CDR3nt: TGTGCCAGCCTAAACTTCCCGGGGGACTACGAGCAGTACTTT
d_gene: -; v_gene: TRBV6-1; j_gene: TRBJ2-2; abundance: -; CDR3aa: CASSERPAGNPGELFF; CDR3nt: TGTGCCAGCAGTGAACGACCCGCAGGGAATCCCGGGGAGCTGTTTTTT
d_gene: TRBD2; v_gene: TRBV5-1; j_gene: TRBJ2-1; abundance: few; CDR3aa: CASSLIRTSGSSGNEQFF; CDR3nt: TGCGCCAGCAGCTTGATCCGGACTAGCGGGAGTAGTGGCAATGAGCAGTTCTTC